These 21 T cell receptor beta chains were all obtained from the same sample, sequenced in a study of blood T cell repertoires in COVID-19. The repertoire was sequenced with immunoSEQ multiplex PCR; TCRdb's copy has only in-frame clones and lacks some. Altogether 140,000 or so clones are present, about 87% being singletons, with the ten largest covering roughly 2.5%. The source material was peripheral blood. The receptor source for this set is a human donor with COVID-19, enrolled during active disease. The donor label of this sample is uncertain.

Of note for this clone: A read error may account for a junction end that differs from germline. The chain couples TRBV7-7 to TRBJ2-2, with TRBD1 matching over 10 bases. This CDR3 has 17 residues. Germline V lookup: CDR1 SSHAT, CDR2 FNYEAQ (reference sequence). The CDR3 coding sequence is TGTGCTAGCAGCTACGGACAGGGGGTAACGAACACCGGGGAGCTGTTTTTT. Translation: CASSYGQGVTNTGELFF.

The gene calls are TRBV29-1 and TRBJ1-1; no reliable D call. This CDR3 spans 13 amino acids. V was clipped by 3 bases and J by 0 bases, with 8 bases between them. Germline V CDR1 and CDR2: SQVTM, ANQGSEA. The CDR3 loop reads CSVDRFMNTEAFF. In DNA, the CDR3 is TGCAGCGTTGACAGATTTATGAACACTGAAGCTTTCTTT.

The J gene is TRBJ2-1, the V gene TRBV6-5, with 11 bases matching TRBD1. There are 15 residues in the CDR3. The V and J ends lost 4 bases and 7 bases, in that order; junction bases with no gene match: 6. Germline lookup yields CDR1 MNHEY and CDR2 SVGAGI. The CDR3 coding sequence is TGTGCCAGCAGTTTATCCGGGACAGGGGGGAATGAGCAGTTCTTC. Protein sequence: CASSLSGTGGNEQFF.

This clone was recorded once. This rearrangement joins TRBV19 to TRBJ2-1; weak D call: TRBD2 (5 bases). Germline V gene sequence: CDR1 LNHDA, CDR2 SQIVND (reference sequence). CDR3 size: 13 residues. V gave up 6 bases and J gave up 6 bases, with 12 bases separating them. CDR3 region: CASSLRTGNEQFF. The CDR3 coding sequence is TGTGCCAGTAGCCTGAGGACTGGCAATGAGCAGTTCTTC.

This chain joins TRBV10-1 and TRBJ2-5; 8 positions match TRBD1. V gave up 2 bases and J gave up 4 bases; unmatched junction bases: 6. There are 15 residues in the CDR3. Germline V lookup: CDR1 WNHNN, CDR2 SYGVQD (reference sequence). CDR3 in amino acids: CASSERGTGAETQYF. CDR3 coding DNA: TGCGCCAGCAGTGAGAGGGGGACAGGAGCAGAGACCCAGTACTTC.

This rearrangement joins TRBV2 to TRBJ2-7; 8 bases line up with TRBD1. With 5 bases clipped from V and 3 bases from J, the junction kept 9 bases outside the gene matches. The CDR3 loop spans 15 amino acids. Germline V lookup: CDR1 SNHLY, CDR2 FYNNEI. The CDR3 sequence is CASSLKGQGGYEQYF. CDR3 DNA sequence: TGTGCCAGCAGTCTGAAAGGACAGGGAGGCTACGAGCAGTACTTC. Full variable domain (outside the CDR3, taken from reference TRBV2 and TRBJ2-7): EPEVTQTPSHQVTQMGQEVILRCVPISNHLYFYWYRQILGQKVEFLVSFYNNEISEKSEIFDDQFSVERPDGSNFTLKIRSTKLEDSAMYFCASSLKGQGGYEQYFGPGTRLTVT.

CDR3 DNA: TGTGCCAGTAAGTGGGGAGGGGAGACCCAGTACTTC. This sequence encodes CASKWGGETQYF. This sequence joins TRBV19 and TRBJ2-5; 7 nucleotides align to TRBD2. The CDR3 length is 12 residues. Germline trimming cut 7 bases from V and 5 bases from J; bases unmatched to any gene: 4. CDR1 and CDR2 (germline): LNHDA, SQIVND (reference sequence).

V gene TRBV7-9 combines with J gene TRBJ2-7; the D gene is possibly TRBD2 (7 bases). Per the germline V gene, CDR1 is SEHNR and CDR2 is FQNEAQ (reference sequence). V lost 6 bases and J lost 4, with 19 bases in between. The CDR3 is made up of 15 amino acids. The CDR3 reads CASSPRGGADYEQYF. The CDR3 DNA reads as TGTGCCAGCAGTCCTAGAGGGGGGGCGGATTACGAGCAGTACTTC.

V is TRBV13 and J is TRBJ2-5; 11 positions agree with TRBD2. Losses at the gene ends were 6 bases for V and 5 bases for J; bases not matched to a gene: 8. CDR3 length equals 15 residues. Germline assignment: CDR1 PRHDT and CDR2 FYEKMQ (reference sequence). The CDR3 spells CASRRTSGRGETQYF. The CDR3 coding sequence is TGTGCCAGCAGACGTACTAGCGGGAGAGGGGAGACCCAGTACTTC.

In this sample, this clone turned up once. The chain employs TRBV18 and TRBJ2-3; 9 bases are a match to TRBD2. Per the germline V gene, CDR1 is KGHSH and CDR2 is LQKENI. This CDR3 contains 17 residues. With 3 bases clipped from V and 2 bases from J, the junction kept 9 bases outside the gene matches. The CDR3 protein is CASSPSVAGASTDTQYF. CDR3 nucleotides: TGTGCCAGCTCACCGTCAGTAGCGGGGGCCTCCACAGATACGCAGTATTTT.

This sequence joins TRBV11-3 and TRBJ2-2; D possibly corresponds to TRBD1 (6 bases). Germline CDR1 SGHNT, CDR2 YENEEA. The length of the CDR3 is 15 residues. The germline V and J ends were trimmed by 7 bases and 0 bases, with 12 bases remaining between them. The CDR3, as DNA: TGTGCCAGCAACAACAGGGTTTCGAACACCGGGGAGCTGTTTTTT. It specifies CASNNRVSNTGELFF.

The V and J genes are TRBV5-1 and TRBJ2-5, with D perhaps matching TRBD2 (5 bases). Trimming pared 0 bases from V and 5 bases from J, leaving 20 bases between. Germline CDR1 is SGHRS and CDR2 is YFSETQ. The CDR3 is 17 residues long. CDR3 in amino acids: CASSLGKWTGIIETQYF. The CDR3 nucleotides read TGCGCCAGCAGCTTGGGAAAATGGACGGGGATTATCGAGACCCAGTACTTC.

This chain links TRBV6-1 with TRBJ1-1; possible D gene TRBD1, 5 bases. The CDR3 contains 15 residues. Germline V gives CDR1 MNHNS, CDR2 SASEGT. The V end was cut by 2 bases, the J end by 10 bases, with 20 bases between. Here the CDR3 reads CASSESYEAGIRAFF. The CDR3 coding sequence is TGTGCCAGCAGTGAATCTTATGAGGCAGGGATAAGAGCTTTCTTT.

The chain recombines TRBV19 with TRBJ2-1; 9 bases agree with TRBD2. CDR1 LNHDA and CDR2 SQIVND come from the germline V gene (reference sequence). With V trimmed by 3 bases and J by 3 bases, 6 bases remained unmatched. This CDR3 has 16 amino acids. The CDR3 here is CASSILAGSGYNEQFF. In nucleotides, the CDR3 is TGTGCCAGTAGTATCCTAGCGGGATCAGGCTACAATGAGCAGTTCTTC.

This chain connects TRBV12-3 or TRBV12-4 to TRBJ1-2; no reliable D call. Trimming removed 3 bases from V and 7 bases from J, with 12 bases in between. This CDR3 region has 13 residues. The CDR3 DNA reads TGTGCCAGCAGTTTGCCCCCGGGTGGTGGCTACACCTTC. Its protein is CASSLPPGGGYTF.

This chain uses TRBV6-5 with TRBJ2-7; D is possibly TRBD1 (5 bases). Per germline, CDR1 MNHEY and CDR2 SVGAGI. The CDR3 extends over 14 amino acids. Between the trimmed V and J ends, which lost 4 bases and 5 bases, there was a span of 15 bases. Here the CDR3 DNA reads TGTGCCAGCAGTTCGAGGCAGGGTAGGAACGAGCAGTACTTC. This gives the protein CASSSRQGRNEQYF.

The chain recombines TRBV28 with TRBJ1-1; no clear D. Trimming shortened V by 10 bases and J by 1 base, and 4 bases separated the two germline ends. The CDR3 totals 10 residues. Germline lookup yields CDR1 MDHEN and CDR2 SYDVKM. The CDR3 DNA sequence: TGTGCCACATCGAACACTGAAGCTTTCTTT. It is translated as CATSNTEAFF. The variable domain in full, completed from reference TRBV28 and TRBJ1-1, reads DVKVTQSSRYLVKRTGEKVFLECVQDMDHENMFWYRQDPGLGLRLIYFSYDVKMKEKGDIPEGYSVSREKKERFSLILESASTNQTSMYLCATSNTEAFFGQGTRLTVV.

The V gene is TRBV29-1, the J gene TRBJ1-4; TRBD1 matches 9 bases. The V gene end was trimmed by 6 bases and the J gene end by 6 bases; junction bases not matched to a gene: 5. CDR3 length equals 13 residues. Germline lookup yields CDR1 SQVTM and CDR2 ANQGSEA. CDR3 nucleotide sequence: TGCAGCGTGTCACAGGGGGCAGATGAAAAACTGTTTTTT. It codes for CSVSQGADEKLFF.

For this clone: A read error may produce the germline difference seen at one junction end. This chain uses TRBV7-7 with TRBJ2-1, with D perhaps TRBD2 (5 bases). The CDR3 runs to 13 residues. Per germline, CDR1 SSHAT and CDR2 FNYEAQ (reference sequence). For the CDR3, the DNA is TGTGCTAGCAGCCCCACCTCCGGGGATGAGCAGTTCTTC. Its protein is CASSPTSGDEQFF.

V is TRBV3-1 (or the pseudogene TRBV3-2) and J is TRBJ2-1, with 7 bases fitting TRBD2. There are 14 residues in the CDR3. V lost 4 bases, J lost 14 bases, and 14 bases stayed unmatched. Germline V gene data show CDR1 as LGHDT and CDR2 as YNNKEL (reference sequence). The CDR3 DNA is TGTGCCAGCAGCCGAGGGAGCGGGGACCGATCCAAGTTCTTC. Encoded protein: CASSRGSGDRSKFF.

This clone was detected only once. The V and J genes are TRBV6-5 and TRBJ2-7, with a possible D match to TRBD1 (6 bases). V lost 0 bases, J lost 4 bases, and 10 bases lay in between. Germline lookup yields CDR1 MNHEY and CDR2 SVGAGI. This CDR3 spans 14 amino acids. The chain's CDR3 is CASSYSSRGYEQYF. The CDR3 coding sequence is TGTGCCAGCAGTTACTCGAGCAGGGGTTACGAGCAGTACTTC.